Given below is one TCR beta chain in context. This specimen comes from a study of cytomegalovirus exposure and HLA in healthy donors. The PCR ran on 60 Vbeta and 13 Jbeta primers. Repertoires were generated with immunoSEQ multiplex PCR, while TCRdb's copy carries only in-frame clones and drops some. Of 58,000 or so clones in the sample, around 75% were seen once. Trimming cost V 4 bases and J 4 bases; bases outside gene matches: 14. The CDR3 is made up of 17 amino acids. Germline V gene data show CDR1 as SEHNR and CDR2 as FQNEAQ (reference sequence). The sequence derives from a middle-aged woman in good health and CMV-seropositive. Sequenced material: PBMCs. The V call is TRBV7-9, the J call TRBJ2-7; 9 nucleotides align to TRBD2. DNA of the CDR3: TGTGCCAGCAGCTCCCCGATAGGCCTAGCGGGGACGTACGAGCAGTACTTC. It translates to CASSSPIGLAGTYEQYF.